Described below is a single T cell receptor (beta chain) sequence and its context. The antigen is unknown. The junction differs from germline at one of its ends, possibly a read error. This sample was taken from a study of tumor and adjacent non-tumor tissue in lung cancer. The library came from three nested PCR rounds adapted from ARM-PCR protocols. TCRdb reprocessed the multiplex PCR reads via MiXCR and lists one record per CDR3 protein. Of roughly 81,000 distinct CDR3 sequences listed, nearly 70% are singletons. Overall study results and limits: Compared with tumor, normal lung showed significantly lower TCR diversity.

The template was RNA from unsorted bulk tissue. This CDR3 is 11 amino acids long. CDR1 and CDR2 (germline): SQVTM, ANQGSEA. The sequence derives from a woman in her 70s with non-small cell lung cancer. The V gene is TRBV29-1, the J gene TRBJ2-5; weak D call: TRBD2 (5 bases). Sample: lung tumor tissue. The CDR3 nucleotides are TGTAGCGTTAAACACGGGGAGACCCAGTACTTC. Translating it yields CSVKHGETQYF.